Only a few counts were recorded for the clone carrying this TCR beta chain. Its antigen is unknown. A single record per CDR3 protein comes from TCRdb applying MiXCR to the 5' RACE reads. The sample has around 470,000 distinct CDR3 sequences, approximately 15% seen once. The data stem from a study of identical twins. Overall study findings and caveats: Insertions were reduced in abundant cord blood beta clonotypes but not in memory repertoires.

The CDR3 has 11 amino acids. Trimming pared 7 bases from V and 5 bases from J, leaving 12 bases between. Germline-derived CDR1 and CDR2 are SQVTM and ANQGSEA. This sample also appeared in a second study, on yellow fever vaccine responses in identical twins.

The chain has TRBV29-1 and TRBJ2-7; D unresolved. Sequenced sample: CD4+ T cells sorted from blood. The sequence was collected from a young woman in good health. Here the CDR3 reads CSAITIHEQYF. The CDR3 nucleotides are TGCAGCGCCATTACAATCCACGAGCAGTACTTC.